This entry is about one T cell receptor (beta chain). These data originate in a study of T-cell reconstitution after alpha-beta-depleted transplantation in children. J gave up 8 bases and V 0 bases, and 5 bases lay outside the gene matches. This CDR3 contains 15 residues. In germline, CDR1 is SGHRS, CDR2 YFSETQ. Construction of the TCRbeta library involved unique molecular identifiers. Each CDR3 protein gets one entry after TCRdb re-called the PCR reads with MiXCR. This sample has 200,000 to 250,000 distinct CDR3 sequences, with approximately 12% found just once. The gene calls are TRBV5-1 and TRBJ1-6, with 7 nucleotides matching TRBD1. Sequences were derived from PBMCs from the stem cell graft donor, sampled from the stem cell graft. The TCR comes from a human donor who donated a stem cell graft to a child with acute lymphoblastic leukemia. The CDR3 DNA reads TGCGCCAGCAGCTTGGCAAGACAGGGCGATTCACCCCTCCACTTT. Its protein is CASSLARQGDSPLHF.